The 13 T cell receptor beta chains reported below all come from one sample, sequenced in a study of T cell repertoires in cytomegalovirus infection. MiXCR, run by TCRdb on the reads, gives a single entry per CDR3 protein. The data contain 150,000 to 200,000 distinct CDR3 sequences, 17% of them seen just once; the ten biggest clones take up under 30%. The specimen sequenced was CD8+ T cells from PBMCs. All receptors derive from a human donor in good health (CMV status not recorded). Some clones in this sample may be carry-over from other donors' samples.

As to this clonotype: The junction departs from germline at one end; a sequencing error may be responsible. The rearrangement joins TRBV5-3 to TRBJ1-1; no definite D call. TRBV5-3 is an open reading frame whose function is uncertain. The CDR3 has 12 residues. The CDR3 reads CASSLGGGPAFF. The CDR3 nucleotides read TGTGCCAGCAGCTTAGGAGGAGGTCCAGCTTTCTTT.

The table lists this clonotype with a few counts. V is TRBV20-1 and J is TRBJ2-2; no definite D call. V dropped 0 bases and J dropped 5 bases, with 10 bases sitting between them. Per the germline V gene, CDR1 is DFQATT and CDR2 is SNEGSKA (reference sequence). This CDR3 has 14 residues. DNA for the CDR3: TGCAGTGCTAGAGATCTGGAAGGTACCGGGGAGCTGTTTTTT. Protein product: CSARDLEGTGELFF.

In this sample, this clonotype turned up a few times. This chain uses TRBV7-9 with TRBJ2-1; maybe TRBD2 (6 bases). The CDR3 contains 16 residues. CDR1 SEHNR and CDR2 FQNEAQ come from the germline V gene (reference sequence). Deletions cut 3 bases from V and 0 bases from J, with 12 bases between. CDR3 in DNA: TGTGCCAGCAGCTTGTTGGAGGGGAGCTCCTACAATGAGCAGTTCTTC. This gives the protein CASSLLEGSSYNEQFF.

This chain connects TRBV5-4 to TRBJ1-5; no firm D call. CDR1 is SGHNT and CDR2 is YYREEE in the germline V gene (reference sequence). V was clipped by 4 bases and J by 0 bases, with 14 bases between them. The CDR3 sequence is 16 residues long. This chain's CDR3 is CASSIYLGYSNQPQHF. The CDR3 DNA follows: TGTGCCAGCAGCATTTACCTAGGGTATAGCAATCAGCCCCAGCATTTT.

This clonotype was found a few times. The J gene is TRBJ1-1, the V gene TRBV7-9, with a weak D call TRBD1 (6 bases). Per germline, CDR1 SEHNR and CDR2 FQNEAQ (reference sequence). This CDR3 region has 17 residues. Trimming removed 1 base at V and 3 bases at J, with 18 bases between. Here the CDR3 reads CASSLESDGGDYTEAFF. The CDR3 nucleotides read TGTGCCAGCAGCTTAGAAAGCGACGGGGGCGATTACACTGAAGCTTTCTTT.

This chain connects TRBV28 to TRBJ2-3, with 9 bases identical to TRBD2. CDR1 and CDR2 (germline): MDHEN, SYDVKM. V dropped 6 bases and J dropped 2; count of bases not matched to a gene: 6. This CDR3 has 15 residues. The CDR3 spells CASSLTSGHTDTQYF. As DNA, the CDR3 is TGTGCCAGCAGCTTGACTAGCGGACACACAGATACGCAGTATTTT.

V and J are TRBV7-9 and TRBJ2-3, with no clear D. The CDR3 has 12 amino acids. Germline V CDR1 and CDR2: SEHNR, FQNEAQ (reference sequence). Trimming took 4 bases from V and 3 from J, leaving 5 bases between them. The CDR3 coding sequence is TGTGCCAGCAGCTCGCTGACAGATACGCAGTATTTT. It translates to CASSSLTDTQYF.

CDR3 loop: CASSLEVTGSYEQYF. CDR3 nucleotide sequence: TGTGCCAGCAGCTTAGAAGTGACAGGCTCCTACGAGCAGTACTTC. The chain is built from TRBV7-2 and TRBJ2-7, with a weak D call TRBD1 (6 bases). V lost 1 base to trimming and J lost 0 bases, with 10 bases between them. This CDR3 has 15 residues. Germline assignment: CDR1 SGHTA and CDR2 FQGNSA.

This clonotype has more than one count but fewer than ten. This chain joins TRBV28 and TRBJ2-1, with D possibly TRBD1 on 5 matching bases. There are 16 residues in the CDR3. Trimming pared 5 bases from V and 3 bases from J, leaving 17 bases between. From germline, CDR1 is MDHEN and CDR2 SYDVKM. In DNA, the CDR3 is TGTGCCAGCAGTCCACCAACAGGAGCGATCTACAATGAGCAGTTCTTC. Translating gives CASSPPTGAIYNEQFF.

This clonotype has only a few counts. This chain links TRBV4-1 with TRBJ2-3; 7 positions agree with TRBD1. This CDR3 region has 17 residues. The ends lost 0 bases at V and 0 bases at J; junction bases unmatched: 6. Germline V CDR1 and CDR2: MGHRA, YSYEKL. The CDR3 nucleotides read TGCGCCAGCAGCCAAGAGAAAAAGGGGGCGAGCACAGATACGCAGTATTTT. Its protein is CASSQEKKGASTDTQYF.

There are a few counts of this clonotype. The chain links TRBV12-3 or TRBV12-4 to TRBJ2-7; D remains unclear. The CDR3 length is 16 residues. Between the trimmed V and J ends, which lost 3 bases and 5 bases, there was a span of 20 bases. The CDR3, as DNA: TGTGCCAGCAGTTTTGTGAATCCCCGGGCGATCGACGAGCAGTACTTC. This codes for CASSFVNPRAIDEQYF.

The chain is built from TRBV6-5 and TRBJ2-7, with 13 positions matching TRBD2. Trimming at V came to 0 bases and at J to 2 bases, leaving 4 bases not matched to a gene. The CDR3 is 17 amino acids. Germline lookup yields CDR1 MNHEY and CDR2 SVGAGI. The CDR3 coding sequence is TGTGCCAGCAGTTACTCCGGGACTAGCGGGGTACCCTACGAGCAGTACTTC. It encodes CASSYSGTSGVPYEQYF.

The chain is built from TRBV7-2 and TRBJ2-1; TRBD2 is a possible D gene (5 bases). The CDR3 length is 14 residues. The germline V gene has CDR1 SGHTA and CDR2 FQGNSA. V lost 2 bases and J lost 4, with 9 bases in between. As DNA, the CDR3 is TGTGCCAGCAGCTTACTAGCTGGATACAATGAGCAGTTCTTC. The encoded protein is CASSLLAGYNEQFF.